This T cell receptor beta chain stems from a study of Graves' ophthalmopathy and Graves' hyperthyroidism. V lost 4 bases and J 3 bases, leaving 13 bases between the germline ends. The CDR3 loop spans 13 amino acids. Germline V gives CDR1 SQVTM, CDR2 ANQGSEA. RNA transcripts served as template for amplifying TCR beta CDR3 sequences. HTBI primers were used in a first-round RT-PCR, which preceded a second-round multiplex PCR. Each CDR3 protein is one row after TCRdb ran MiXCR on the multiplex PCR reads. The sample consists of 230,000 or so distinct CDR3 sequences, approximately 42% of them appearing once.

The receptor was isolated from an adult man with Graves' ophthalmopathy. The sample was peripheral blood. This chain links TRBV29-1 with TRBJ2-7; D perhaps matches TRBD1 (6 bases). In DNA form, the CDR3 reads TGCAGCGTTGTCTCTGGACAGTTCTACGAGCAGTACTTC. It yields the protein CSVVSGQFYEQYF.